Below are 30 T cell receptor beta chains sequenced from a single sample in a study of beta chain features in type 1 diabetes. Of the isolated RNA, all was reverse transcribed, and so the sequenced material was expressed TCRB transcripts. Assay used: immunoSEQ multiplex PCR; TCRdb lists only in-frame clones, some missing. The sample includes under 550,000 clones, 11% seen only once; the top ten take roughly 0.046%. Specimen: naive CD4+ T cells from blood. The receptors were gathered from a woman aged 18-29 years in good health.

This clone was detected only a few times. The gene calls are TRBV7-2 and TRBJ2-7, with 9 bases fitting TRBD1. Looked up from germline, CDR1 is SGHTA and CDR2 is FQGNSA. J gave up 2 bases and V 5 bases, and 4 bases lay outside the gene matches. The CDR3 spans 14 residues. The CDR3 coding sequence is TGTGCCAGCAGCCAGGGACAGGGCACCTACGAGCAGTACTTC. Translation gives CASSQGQGTYEQYF. Together with reference TRBV7-2 and TRBJ2-7, the CDR3 gives the full variable domain: GAGVSQSPSNKVTEKGKDVELRCDPISGHTALYWYRQSLGQGLEFLIYFQGNSAPDKSGLPSDRFSAERTGGSVSTLTIQRTQQEDSAVYLCASSQGQGTYEQYFGPGTRLTVT.

This clone has at least ten counts. V is TRBV29-1 and J is TRBJ2-1; TRBD1 matches at 10 bases. In germline, CDR1 is SQVTM, CDR2 ANQGSEA. V shed 3 bases and J 8 bases; nucleotides not matched to a gene: 4. This CDR3 contains 13 residues. The CDR3, as DNA: TGCAGCGTTGACGGACAGGGGGACGATGAGCAGTTCTTC. This codes for CSVDGQGDDEQFF.

CDR3: CASSQRLGETQYF. The CDR3 DNA reads as TGTGCCAGCAGCCAAAGACTGGGGGAGACCCAGTACTTC. The V and J genes are TRBV4-2 and TRBJ2-5; D is undetermined. This CDR3 is built from 13 residues. V lost 2 bases, J lost 5 bases, and 9 bases lay in between. Germline V gene sequence: CDR1 LGHNA, CDR2 YNFKEQ.

The rearrangement joins TRBV9 to TRBJ2-3; no reliable D call. In germline, CDR1 is SGDLS, CDR2 YYNGEE. This CDR3 is 13 amino acids long. Trimming stripped 0 bases from V and 5 bases from J, with 7 bases between. CDR3 sequence reads: CASSVGVEDTQYF. The CDR3 nucleotides are TGTGCCAGCAGCGTAGGAGTGGAAGATACGCAGTATTTT.

The chain uses TRBV7-9 and TRBJ2-4, with D unclear. There are 16 residues in the CDR3. The V gene's germline CDR1 is SEHNR and CDR2 FQNEAQ (reference sequence). The V gene lost 2 bases and the J gene lost 3 bases, with 14 bases spanning the gap. The CDR3 region is CASSLLRAFGKNIQYF. DNA for the CDR3: TGTGCCAGCAGCTTATTACGGGCGTTTGGCAAAAACATTCAGTACTTC.

This clone was seen a few times. This chain uses TRBV25-1 with TRBJ2-7; the match to TRBD1 covers 9 bases. This CDR3 has 15 amino acids. Germline lookup yields CDR1 MGHDK and CDR2 SYGVNS. Trimming removed 3 bases from V and 2 bases from J; junction bases left unmatched: 5. The CDR3 sequence is CASSDPRTGAYEQYF. CDR3 bases: TGTGCCAGCAGTGATCCGCGGACAGGGGCCTACGAGCAGTACTTC.

This clone was counted only a few times. This sequence joins TRBV6-5 and TRBJ2-1, with D unresolved. CDR1 is MNHEY, CDR2 SVGAGI, per germline. The CDR3 loop spans 9 amino acids. V was cut by 10 bases and J by 8 bases, with 6 bases left in between. DNA of the CDR3: TGTGCCAATGGCCATGAGCAGTTCTTC. This encodes CANGHEQFF.

This clone was picked up a small number of times. The V gene is TRBV7-2, the J gene TRBJ2-7; no reliable D call. V gave up 3 bases and J gave up 0 bases, with 12 bases separating them. Looked up from germline, CDR1 is SGHTA and CDR2 is FQGNSA. The CDR3 runs to 15 residues. The CDR3 here is CASSLGPQSSYEQYF. In DNA form, the CDR3 reads TGTGCCAGCAGCTTGGGCCCCCAGAGCTCCTACGAGCAGTACTTC.

On this clone itself: Its ends do not fully match the called genes, so a read error is possible. The gene calls are TRBV7-2 and TRBJ2-3, with D possibly TRBD2 on 6 matching bases. CDR3 length: 13 amino acids. CDR1 and CDR2 (germline): SGHTA, FQGNSA. CDR3 coding DNA: TGTGCCATCCAGCTTCATCCAGCGGGCCTCTCAAGGTGG. Its protein product is CAIQLHPAGLSRW. Full variable domain (remainder filled in from reference TRBV7-2 and TRBJ2-3): GAGVSQSPSNKVTEKGKDVELRCDPISGHTALYWYRQSLGQGLEFLIYFQGNSAPDKSGLPSDRFSAERTGGSVSTLTIQRTQQEDSAVYLCAIQLHPAGLSRWGPGTRLTVL.

The chain couples TRBV15 to TRBJ2-1; unclear D gene. The CDR3 length is 13 residues. Germline CDR1 is LNHNV and CDR2 is YYDKDF (reference sequence). V lost 1 base to trimming and J lost 7 bases, with 8 bases between them. In DNA form, the CDR3 reads TGTGCCACCAGCAGAGGCCCTAGAAATGAGCAGTTCTTC. This codes for CATSRGPRNEQFF.

This rearrangement joins TRBV2 to TRBJ2-4; D possibly corresponds to TRBD1 (6 bases). The V gene lost 8 bases and the J gene lost 4 bases, with 9 bases spanning the gap. Germline V gives CDR1 SNHLY, CDR2 FYNNEI. This CDR3 region has 12 residues. The CDR3 DNA sequence: TGTGCCAGCGGGACACCAAAAAACATTCAGTACTTC. This gives the protein CASGTPKNIQYF.

This clone has only a few counts. V usage is TRBV7-9 and J usage is TRBJ2-6; no clear D. Trimming removed 2 bases from V and 3 bases from J, with 2 bases in between. CDR3 size: 13 residues. Germline V CDR1 and CDR2: SEHNR, FQNEAQ (reference sequence). CDR3 nucleotide sequence: TGTGCCAGCAGCTTATTTGGGGCCAACGTCCTGACTTTC. Its protein is CASSLFGANVLTF.

This clone was counted between two and nine times. This sequence joins TRBV5-4 and TRBJ2-3; the D gene is possibly TRBD1 (5 bases). The V gene lost 8 bases and the J gene lost 0 bases, with 13 bases spanning the gap. CDR3 length: 14 amino acids. In germline, CDR1 is SGHNT, CDR2 YYREEE (reference sequence). Here the CDR3 reads CASNQGSSTDTQYF. Written as DNA, the CDR3 is TGTGCCAGTAACCAGGGTTCTAGCACAGATACGCAGTATTTT. Together with reference TRBV5-4 and TRBJ2-3, the CDR3 gives the full variable domain: ETGVTQSPTHLIKTRGQQVTLRCSSQSGHNTVSWYQQALGQGPQFIFQYYREEENGRGNFPPRFSGLQFPNYSSELNVNALELDDSALYLCASNQGSSTDTQYFGPGTRLTVL.

The chain employs TRBV2 and TRBJ1-1; D gene unclear. Deletions cut 8 bases from V and 5 bases from J, with 18 bases between. This CDR3 is 14 amino acids long. CDR1 and CDR2 from the germline V gene are SNHLY and FYNNEI. The CDR3 here is CASGVVRKWTEAFF. DNA for the CDR3: TGTGCCAGCGGGGTGGTTCGGAAGTGGACTGAAGCTTTCTTT.

CDR3 protein: CASSRAEGQGFSGYTF. The CDR3 nucleotides are TGCGCCAGCAGTCGGGCTGAGGGACAGGGATTCTCTGGCTACACCTTC. The chain links TRBV4-1 to TRBJ1-2; TRBD1 matches 9 bases. V gave up 6 bases and J gave up 7 bases; unmatched junction bases: 15. Germline-derived CDR1 and CDR2 are MGHRA and YSYEKL. The CDR3 totals 16 residues.

This clone was observed a handful of times. The chain recombines TRBV7-2 with TRBJ2-3; D unclear. V was clipped by 5 bases and J by 0 bases, with 9 bases between them. CDR3 length: 14 residues. Per germline, CDR1 SGHTA and CDR2 FQGNSA. The CDR3 coding sequence is TGTGCCAGCAGCAAGGATTCTAGCACAGATACGCAGTATTTT. Translating gives CASSKDSSTDTQYF.

This clone was observed a handful of times. V and J are TRBV25-1 and TRBJ1-3; D gene uncertain. V lost 3 bases to trimming and J lost 3 bases, with 6 bases between them. Germline assignment: CDR1 MGHDK and CDR2 SYGVNS. The CDR3 runs 13 residues. The DNA for the CDR3 is TGTGCCAGCAGTGACGCGAATGGAAACACCATATATTTT. Protein product: CASSDANGNTIYF.

This clone was seen a handful of times. For the CDR3, the DNA is TGTGCCAGCAGGGGCCGGGAATTGGACAGACTCCACGAGCAGTACTTC. It translates to CASRGRELDRLHEQYF. The chain links TRBV7-8 to TRBJ2-7; a possible D gene is TRBD1 (6 bases). Germline loops: CDR1 SGHVS, CDR2 FQNEAQ. This CDR3 has 16 residues. V lost 6 bases to trimming and J lost 5 bases, with 23 bases between them.

J is TRBJ2-1 and V is TRBV30, with a possible D match to TRBD2 (5 bases). Trimming stripped 3 bases from V and 7 bases from J, with 16 bases between. The CDR3 contains 14 residues. Germline-derived CDR1 and CDR2 are GTSNPN and SVGIG (reference sequence). The CDR3 sequence is CAWRPIDRENEQFF. CDR3 DNA: TGTGCCTGGAGACCAATAGATAGGGAGAATGAGCAGTTCTTC.

The chain is built from TRBV5-1 and TRBJ2-2; possibly TRBD1 for D (5 bases). Trimming removed 2 bases from V and 5 bases from J, with 16 bases in between. From germline, CDR1 is SGHRS and CDR2 YFSETQ. The CDR3 runs 16 residues. The CDR3 nucleotides read TGCGCCAGCAGCTTCCGTCAGGGTGATGGAACCGGGGAGCTGTTTTTT. As protein: CASSFRQGDGTGELFF.

The rearrangement uses TRBV30 and TRBJ2-3; TRBD2 is a possible D gene (5 bases). CDR3 length: 13 residues. Germline V gene lookup returns CDR1 GTSNPN and CDR2 SVGIG (reference sequence). Trimming took off 2 bases at V and 5 bases at J, with 11 bases between the two ends. CDR3 residues: CAWSIGVLDTQYF. In nucleotides, the CDR3 is TGTGCCTGGAGTATCGGGGTGTTAGATACGCAGTATTTT.

There are a few counts of this clone. The chain recombines TRBV7-9 with TRBJ2-1; a weak D match, TRBD2 (5 bases). The CDR3 sequence is 15 residues long. V gave up 2 bases and J gave up 5 bases, with 13 bases separating them. Germline V gives CDR1 SEHNR, CDR2 FQNEAQ (reference sequence). CDR3 in amino acids: CASSLRRGKDNEQFF. CDR3 DNA: TGTGCCAGCAGCTTAAGACGGGGAAAAGACAATGAGCAGTTCTTC.

This clone was picked up a small number of times. J is TRBJ2-5 and V is TRBV11-3; D uncertain. The CDR3 extends over 14 amino acids. Germline V gene lookup returns CDR1 SGHNT and CDR2 YENEEA. Trimming pared 1 base from V and 4 bases from J, leaving 10 bases between. CDR3 amino acids: CASSLGTFGETQYF. For the CDR3, the DNA is TGTGCCAGCAGCTTAGGAACATTTGGAGAGACCCAGTACTTC.

This clone was picked up a small number of times. The CDR3 DNA sequence: TGTGCCAGCAGCCAAATTGGGACGGCGAACACTGAAGCTTTCTTT. Protein sequence: CASSQIGTANTEAFF. The rearrangement uses TRBV4-2 and TRBJ1-1, with D perhaps TRBD1 (5 bases). V lost 2 bases, J lost 1 base, and 11 bases lay in between. This CDR3 comprises 15 residues. CDR1 LGHNA and CDR2 YNFKEQ come from the germline V gene.

This clone was observed a handful of times. The chain is built from TRBV7-8 and TRBJ2-1; D remains ambiguous. The CDR3 runs 19 residues. Germline loops: CDR1 SGHVS, CDR2 FQNEAQ. V was clipped by 6 bases and J by 0 bases, with 24 bases between them. The DNA for the CDR3 is TGTGCCAGCAGGGGCCGCGCACAGCCGATTTGGAGCTCCTACAATGAGCAGTTCTTC. Protein sequence: CASRGRAQPIWSSYNEQFF.

There are a few counts of this clone. J is TRBJ2-7 and V is TRBV19; no clear D gene. Germline CDR1 and CDR2: LNHDA and SQIVND (reference sequence). The ends were cut back, 3 bases at V and 5 bases at J, with 14 bases in the middle. CDR3 length: 14 amino acids. CDR3 protein: CASSIPTRTDEQYV. CDR3 DNA: TGTGCCAGTAGTATCCCGACAAGGACCGACGAGCAGTACGTC.

The rearrangement joins TRBV2 to TRBJ2-1; TRBD2 agrees at 7 bases. The CDR3 totals 14 residues. The V gene's germline CDR1 is SNHLY and CDR2 FYNNEI. After removal of 6 bases from V and 2 bases from J, the junction contained 4 bases not matched to a gene. This CDR3 reads CASRVGLAYNEQFF. Written as DNA, the CDR3 is TGTGCCAGCAGGGTTGGACTAGCCTACAATGAGCAGTTCTTC.

This sequence joins TRBV14 and TRBJ2-2, with a tentative D call TRBD2 (6 bases). Trimming removed 2 bases from V and 6 bases from J, with 10 bases in between. Germline assignment: CDR1 SGHDN and CDR2 FVKESK. The CDR3 extends over 14 amino acids. As DNA, the CDR3 is TGTGCCAGCAGCCAATGGGCTAGCGCCGGGGAGCTGTTTTTT. Protein sequence: CASSQWASAGELFF.

This clone was observed a few times. The V call is TRBV30, the J call TRBJ1-2; the D is unclear. This CDR3 contains 13 residues. Germline V gene data show CDR1 as GTSNPN and CDR2 as SVGIG (reference sequence). Trimming pared 2 bases from V and 4 bases from J, leaving 11 bases between. The DNA of the CDR3 is TGTGCCTGGAGTCCCCGCAGCTCCTATGGCTACACCTTC. This sequence encodes CAWSPRSSYGYTF.

J is TRBJ1-1 and V is TRBV20-1; D is uncertain. The CDR3 sequence is 11 residues long. Germline V gives CDR1 DFQATT, CDR2 SNEGSKA (reference sequence). Trimming pared 6 bases from V and 5 bases from J, leaving 10 bases between. CDR3 DNA sequence: TGCAGTGCCCGCAGGATAACTGAAGCTTTCTTT. Its translation: CSARRITEAFF.